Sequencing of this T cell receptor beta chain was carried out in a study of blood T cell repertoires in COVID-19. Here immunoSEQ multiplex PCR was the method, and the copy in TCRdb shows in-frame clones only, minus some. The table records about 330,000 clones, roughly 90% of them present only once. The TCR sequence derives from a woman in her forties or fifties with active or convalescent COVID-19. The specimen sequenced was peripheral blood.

CDR3 nucleotide sequence: TGTGCTAGTGGTTTGGCGTCAGTTAGCAATCAGCCCCAGCATTTT. This translates into CASGLASVSNQPQHF. The chain is built from TRBV12-5 and TRBJ1-5; D is unresolved. This CDR3 region has 15 residues. CDR1 and CDR2 (germline): LGHNT, FRNRAP. V dropped 1 base and J dropped 0 bases, with 7 bases sitting between them.